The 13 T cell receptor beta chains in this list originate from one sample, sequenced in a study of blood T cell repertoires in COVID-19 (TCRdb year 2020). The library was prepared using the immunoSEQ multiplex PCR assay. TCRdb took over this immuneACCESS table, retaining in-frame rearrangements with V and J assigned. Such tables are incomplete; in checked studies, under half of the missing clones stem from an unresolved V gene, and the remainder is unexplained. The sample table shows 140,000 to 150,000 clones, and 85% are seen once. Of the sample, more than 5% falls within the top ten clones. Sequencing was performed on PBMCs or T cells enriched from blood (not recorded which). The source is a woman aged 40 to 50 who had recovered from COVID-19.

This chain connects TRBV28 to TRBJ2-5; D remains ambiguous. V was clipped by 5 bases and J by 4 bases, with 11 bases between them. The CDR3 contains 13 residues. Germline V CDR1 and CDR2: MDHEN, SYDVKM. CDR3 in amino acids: CASSPVSVETQYF. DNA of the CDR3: TGTGCCAGCAGTCCCGTCTCGGTAGAGACCCAGTACTTC.

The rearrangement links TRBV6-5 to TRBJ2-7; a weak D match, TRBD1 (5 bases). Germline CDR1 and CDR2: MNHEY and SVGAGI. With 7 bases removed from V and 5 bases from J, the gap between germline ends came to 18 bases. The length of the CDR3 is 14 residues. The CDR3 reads CASTPWQGKDEQYF. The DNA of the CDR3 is TGTGCCAGCACTCCTTGGCAGGGAAAGGACGAGCAGTACTTC.

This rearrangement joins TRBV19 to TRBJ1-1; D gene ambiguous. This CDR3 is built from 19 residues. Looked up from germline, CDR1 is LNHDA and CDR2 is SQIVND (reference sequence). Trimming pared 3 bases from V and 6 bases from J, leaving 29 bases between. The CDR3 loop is CASSIRSRLSGNGLPEAFF. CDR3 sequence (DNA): TGTGCCAGTAGTATTAGATCCAGACTCTCTGGCAATGGTTTGCCTGAAGCTTTCTTT.

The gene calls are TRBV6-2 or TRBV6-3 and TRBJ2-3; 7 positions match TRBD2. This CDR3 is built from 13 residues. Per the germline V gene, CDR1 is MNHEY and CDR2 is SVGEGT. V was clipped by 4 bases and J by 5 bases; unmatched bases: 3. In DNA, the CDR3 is TGTGCCAGCAGTTTCCCGGGAGGAGATACGCAGTATTTT. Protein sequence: CASSFPGGDTQYF.

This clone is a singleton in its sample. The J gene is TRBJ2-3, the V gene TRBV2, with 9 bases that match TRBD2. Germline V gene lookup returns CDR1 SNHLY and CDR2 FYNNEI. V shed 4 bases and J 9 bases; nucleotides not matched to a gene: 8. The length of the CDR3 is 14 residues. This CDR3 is CASSGELREGTQYF. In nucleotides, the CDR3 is TGTGCCAGCAGTGGAGAATTGCGGGAGGGCACGCAGTATTTT. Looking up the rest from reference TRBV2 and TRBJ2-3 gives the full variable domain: EPEVTQTPSHQVTQMGQEVILRCVPISNHLYFYWYRQILGQKVEFLVSFYNNEISEKSEIFDDQFSVERPDGSNFTLKIRSTKLEDSAMYFCASSGELREGTQYFGPGTRLTVL.

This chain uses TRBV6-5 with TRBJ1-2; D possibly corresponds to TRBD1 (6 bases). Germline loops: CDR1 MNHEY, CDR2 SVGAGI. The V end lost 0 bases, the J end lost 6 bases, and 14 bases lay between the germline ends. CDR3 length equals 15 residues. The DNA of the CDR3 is TGTGCCAGCAGTTACTCGCCAGGGGCGCGTGATGGCTACACCTTC. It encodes CASSYSPGARDGYTF.

CDR3: CAISEKREASYEQYF. The CDR3, as DNA: TGTGCCATCAGTGAGAAGCGGGAGGCGTCCTACGAGCAGTACTTC. V usage is TRBV10-3 and J usage is TRBJ2-7; 9 bases line up with TRBD2. This CDR3 has 15 amino acids. The germline V gene encodes CDR1 ENHRY and CDR2 SYGVKD. J was trimmed by 1 base and V by 2 bases; bases with no gene match: 3.

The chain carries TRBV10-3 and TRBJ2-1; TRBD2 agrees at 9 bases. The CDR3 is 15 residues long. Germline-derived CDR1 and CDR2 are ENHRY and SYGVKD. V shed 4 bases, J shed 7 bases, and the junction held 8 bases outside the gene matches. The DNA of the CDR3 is TGTGCCATCAGTGGGGCTAGCGGGAAAAATAATGAGCAGTTCTTC. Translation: CAISGASGKNNEQFF.

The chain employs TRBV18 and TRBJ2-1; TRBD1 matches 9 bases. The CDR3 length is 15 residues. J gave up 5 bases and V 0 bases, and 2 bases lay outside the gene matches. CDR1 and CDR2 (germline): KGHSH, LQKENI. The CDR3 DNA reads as TGTGCCAGCTCACCACCGACAGGGGGGGACAATGAGCAGTTCTTC. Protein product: CASSPPTGGDNEQFF. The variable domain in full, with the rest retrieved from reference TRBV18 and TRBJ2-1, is NAGVMQNPRHLVRRRGQEARLRCSPMKGHSHVYWYRQLPEEGLKFMVYLQKENIIDESGMPKERFSAEFPKEGPSILRIQQVVRGDSAAYFCASSPPTGGDNEQFFGPGTRLTVL.

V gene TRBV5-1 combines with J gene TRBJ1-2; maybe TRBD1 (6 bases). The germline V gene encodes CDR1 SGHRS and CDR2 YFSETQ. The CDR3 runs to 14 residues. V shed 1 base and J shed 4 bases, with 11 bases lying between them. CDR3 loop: CASSLSNRVYGYTF. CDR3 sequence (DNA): TGCGCCAGCAGCTTGAGTAACAGGGTCTATGGCTACACCTTC.

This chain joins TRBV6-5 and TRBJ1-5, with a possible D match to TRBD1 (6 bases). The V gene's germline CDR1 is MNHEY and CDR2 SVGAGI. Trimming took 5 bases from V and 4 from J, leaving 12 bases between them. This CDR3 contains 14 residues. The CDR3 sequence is CASSIGGTNQPQHF. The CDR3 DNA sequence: TGTGCCAGCAGTATCGGGGGGACAAATCAGCCCCAGCATTTT.

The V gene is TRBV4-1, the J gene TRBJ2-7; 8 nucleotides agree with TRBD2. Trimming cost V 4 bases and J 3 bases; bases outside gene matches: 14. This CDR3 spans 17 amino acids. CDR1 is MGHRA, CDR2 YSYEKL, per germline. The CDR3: CASSRMLTSGSRYEQYF. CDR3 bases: TGCGCCAGCAGCCGCATGCTAACTAGCGGCTCGCGCTACGAGCAGTACTTC.

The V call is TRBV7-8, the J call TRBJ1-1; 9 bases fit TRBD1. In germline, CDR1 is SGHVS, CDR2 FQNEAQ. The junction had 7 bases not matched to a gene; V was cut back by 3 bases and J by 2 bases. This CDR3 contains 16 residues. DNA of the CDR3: TGTGCCAGCAGCTTCCGGACAGGGGCCATAAACACTGAAGCTTTCTTT. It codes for CASSFRTGAINTEAFF.